The 27 T cell receptor beta chains given below trace back to one sample, sequenced in a study of CD8 T cells in ankylosing spondylitis. Study-wide findings and caveats: Characteristic, it appeared, of ankylosing spondylitis blood was a TCR beta motif of seven or eight highly homologous variants.

TCRdb independently ran MiXCR on the 5' RACE reads; one entry per CDR3 protein. The sample has 400,000 to 450,000 distinct CDR3 sequences; roughly 15% are singletons. No antigen has been assigned to these receptors. The sequenced sample was blood, either unsorted or a sorted T cell fraction (not recorded which). The receptors shown here come from a male donor with ankylosing spondylitis.

This clonotype was recorded a few times. CDR3 sequence (DNA): TGTGCCAGCATCCCACCGGGGGGAAACACTGAAGCTTTCTTT. Translating gives CASIPPGGNTEAFF. The chain combines TRBV6-1 with TRBJ1-1; D is possibly TRBD1 (5 bases). CDR3 length: 14 residues. Germline CDR1 and CDR2: MNHNS and SASEGT. V was trimmed by 7 bases and J by 2 bases, leaving 14 bases between them.

The V gene is TRBV12-3 or TRBV12-4, the J gene TRBJ2-3, with TRBD2 matching 7 bases. This CDR3 is built from 16 residues. Trimming took 6 bases from V and 2 from J; bases not matched to a gene: 11. The CDR3, as DNA: TGTGCCAGCAGCCCCTACGGCGGGAGTGCCACAGATACGCAGTATTTT. Protein: CASSPYGGSATDTQYF.

This clonotype was counted only a few times. The chain joins TRBV2 to TRBJ1-1; 9 bases are a match to TRBD1. J lost 6 bases, V lost 6 bases, and 8 bases had no gene match. Germline assignment: CDR1 SNHLY and CDR2 FYNNEI. The CDR3 is 14 residues long. CDR3 coding DNA: TGTGCCAGCAGAAGGGACAGGGAGGACCCTGAAGCTTTCTTT. Amino acids: CASRRDREDPEAFF. Full variable domain (rest looked up from reference TRBV2 and TRBJ1-1): EPEVTQTPSHQVTQMGQEVILRCVPISNHLYFYWYRQILGQKVEFLVSFYNNEISEKSEIFDDQFSVERPDGSNFTLKIRSTKLEDSAMYFCASRRDREDPEAFFGQGTRLTVV.

Only a few counts were recorded for this clonotype. This chain joins TRBV5-1 and TRBJ1-2, with 10 bases identical to TRBD1. This CDR3 is built from 15 residues. Germline values: CDR1 SGHRS, CDR2 YFSETQ. J lost 8 bases, V lost 4 bases, and 11 bases had no gene match. In DNA form, the CDR3 reads TGCGCCAGCAGCCCGGGACAGGGGATTGTGAGCGGCTACACCTTC. Amino acid sequence: CASSPGQGIVSGYTF.

The CDR3, as DNA: TGTGCCAGCAGCCCACTAGCAGTCACCGGGGAGCTGTTTTTT. Residues: CASSPLAVTGELFF. J is TRBJ2-2 and V is TRBV7-9; tentatively, D is TRBD2 (6 bases). The CDR3 loop spans 14 amino acids. Trimming removed 5 bases at V and 4 bases at J, with 11 bases between. CDR1 SEHNR and CDR2 FQNEAQ come from the germline V gene (reference sequence).

A few counts support this clonotype. The chain carries TRBV5-1 and TRBJ1-6; TRBD1 matches at 10 bases. Losses at the gene ends were 4 bases for V and 6 bases for J; bases not matched to a gene: 7. CDR1 and CDR2 from the germline V gene are SGHRS and YFSETQ. The CDR3 spans 16 residues. For the CDR3, the DNA is TGCGCCAGCAGCCCGACCCGGACAGGGGGTAATTCACCCCTCCACTTT. As protein: CASSPTRTGGNSPLHF.

This clonotype was detected only a few times. V and J are TRBV5-1 and TRBJ1-2; maybe TRBD1 (5 bases). Germline CDR1 and CDR2: SGHRS and YFSETQ. V was shortened by 0 bases and J by 4 bases, with 22 bases between the two germline ends. CDR3 length equals 18 residues. The CDR3 reads CASSLVQGTSGAGYGYTF. The DNA of the CDR3 is TGCGCCAGCAGCTTGGTGCAGGGTACTAGCGGGGCCGGCTATGGCTACACCTTC.

J is TRBJ1-2 and V is TRBV5-1, with a tentative D call TRBD1 (5 bases). Germline CDR1 reads SGHRS; CDR2 reads YFSETQ. V was trimmed by 0 bases and J by 6 bases, leaving 12 bases between them. The CDR3 is 14 amino acids. This CDR3 reads CASSLVVDTHGYTF. CDR3 DNA: TGCGCCAGCAGCTTGGTTGTGGACACCCATGGCTACACCTTC.

The V gene is TRBV20-1, the J gene TRBJ1-2, with D possibly being TRBD1 (6 bases). The CDR3 is 13 amino acids. Between the trimmed V and J ends, which lost 3 bases and 4 bases, there was a span of 12 bases. The germline gives CDR1 DFQATT, CDR2 SNEGSKA (reference sequence). Here the CDR3 DNA reads TGCAGTGCTAGCTCTCCAGGGGCCTATGGCTACACCTTC. This sequence encodes CSASSPGAYGYTF.

This clonotype was counted many times. This CDR3 is CASSLGLADTDTQYF. CDR3 coding DNA: TGTGCCAGCAGTTTGGGACTAGCAGACACAGATACGCAGTATTTT. The chain joins TRBV12-3 or TRBV12-4 to TRBJ2-3; 9 bases match TRBD2. CDR3 size: 15 residues. J gave up 2 bases and V 3 bases, and 3 bases lay outside the gene matches.

This chain links TRBV7-9 with TRBJ2-3, with a tentative D call TRBD2 (6 bases). Trimming took 1 base from V and 2 from J, leaving 13 bases between them. Germline CDR1 reads SEHNR; CDR2 reads FQNEAQ (reference sequence). The CDR3 loop spans 16 amino acids. CDR3 in amino acids: CASSLVSLATTDTQYF. The CDR3 region has the DNA TGTGCCAGCAGCTTAGTTTCCCTAGCGACCACAGATACGCAGTATTTT.

The chain carries TRBV29-1 and TRBJ2-7; D is undetermined. The germline CDR1 and CDR2 sequences are SQVTM and ANQGSEA. V gave up 6 bases and J gave up 1 base, with 7 bases separating them. The CDR3 runs 11 residues. CDR3 DNA: TGCAGCGTAGAACAGTCCTACGAGCAGTACTTC. It yields the protein CSVEQSYEQYF.

In its sample, this clonotype was seen a few times. The V gene is TRBV20-1, the J gene TRBJ1-5; 7 positions match TRBD1. The germline CDR1 and CDR2 sequences are DFQATT and SNEGSKA (reference sequence). CDR3 length equals 14 residues. The V and J ends lost 6 bases and 1 base, in that order; junction bases with no gene match: 6. The DNA for the CDR3 is TGCAGTGCGAAGACAGGGACGAGCAATCAGCCCCAGCATTTT. Encoded protein: CSAKTGTSNQPQHF.

This clonotype showed up just a few times. The J gene is TRBJ2-3, the V gene TRBV5-8, with a weak D call TRBD2 (6 bases). From germline, CDR1 is SGHTS and CDR2 YDEGEE. The CDR3 loop spans 15 amino acids. V was cut by 0 bases and J by 5 bases, with 13 bases left in between. The CDR3 sequence: CASSLGGGVRDTQYF. The CDR3 DNA reads as TGTGCCAGCAGCTTGGGGGGCGGGGTGAGAGATACGCAGTATTTT. Variable domain in full (rest from reference TRBV5-8 and TRBJ2-3): EAGVTQSPTHLIKTRGQQATLRCSPISGHTSVYWYQQALGLGLQFLLWYDEGEERNRGNFPPRFSGRQFPNYSSELNVNALELEDSALYLCASSLGGGVRDTQYFGPGTRLTVL.

This clonotype was detected only a few times. This chain links TRBV5-5 with TRBJ2-1, with D unclear. Germline CDR1 and CDR2: SGHKS and YYEKEE (reference sequence). The CDR3 is made up of 13 amino acids. Trimming stripped 4 bases from V and 6 bases from J, with 11 bases between. The DNA of the CDR3 is TGTGCCAGCAGCCCGGGCAACAGCAATGAGCAGTTCTTC. Translated: CASSPGNSNEQFF.

This clonotype appeared once. J is TRBJ1-1 and V is TRBV4-2; D not resolved. CDR1 LGHNA and CDR2 YNFKEQ come from the germline V gene. V was shortened by 1 base and J by 5 bases, with 17 bases between the two germline ends. This CDR3 is 16 amino acids long. The CDR3 loop reads CASSQVGVEGGTEAFF. The CDR3 region has the DNA TGTGCCAGCAGCCAAGTCGGGGTCGAGGGAGGGACTGAAGCTTTCTTT.

This chain joins TRBV7-2 and TRBJ1-1, with 8 bases lining up with TRBD1. Trimming at V came to 8 bases and at J to 1 base, leaving 9 bases not matched to a gene. This CDR3 is built from 15 residues. CDR1 SGHTA and CDR2 FQGNSA come from the germline V gene. The CDR3 here is CASAGGGTGNTEAFF. The CDR3 region has the DNA TGTGCCAGCGCTGGGGGGGGGACAGGGAACACTGAAGCTTTCTTT.

The chain uses TRBV28 and TRBJ2-7; D gene unclear. This CDR3 is built from 15 residues. CDR1 and CDR2 from the germline V gene are MDHEN and SYDVKM. Deletions cut 2 bases from V and 3 bases from J, with 14 bases between. CDR3 amino acids: CASSLVGSTFYEQYF. The CDR3 coding sequence is TGTGCCAGCAGTTTAGTGGGCAGTACATTCTACGAGCAGTACTTC.

The chain carries TRBV7-9 and TRBJ2-7; 11 bases match TRBD1. The V gene end was trimmed by 8 bases and the J gene end by 6 bases; junction bases not matched to a gene: 9. CDR3 length equals 14 residues. Germline assignment: CDR1 SEHNR and CDR2 FQNEAQ (reference sequence). The CDR3 DNA is TGTGCCAGCCTACCCGCCGGGACAGGGGGCGAGCAGTACTTC. Translated, it gives CASLPAGTGGEQYF.

Ten or more counts support this clonotype. The chain is built from TRBV12-3 or TRBV12-4 and TRBJ1-6; TRBD1 is a possible D gene (5 bases). The V and J ends lost 4 bases and 6 bases respectively, with 10 bases between them. The CDR3 has 14 amino acids. Here the CDR3 DNA reads TGTGCCAGCAGTTCCACAGGATTTAATTCACCCCTCCACTTT. Protein sequence: CASSSTGFNSPLHF.

V and J are TRBV7-8 and TRBJ2-5; 11 nucleotides agree with TRBD2. Trimming cost V 4 bases and J 4 bases; bases outside gene matches: 8. The CDR3 is 16 residues long. Per germline, CDR1 SGHVS and CDR2 FQNEAQ. CDR3 bases: TGTGCCAGCAGCTCATTAGCGGGAGGGCCTGGAGAGACCCAGTACTTC. Translation gives CASSSLAGGPGETQYF.

This clonotype was picked up many times. J is TRBJ1-1 and V is TRBV29-1; TRBD1 might be the D (6 bases). The length of the CDR3 is 13 residues. Per the germline V gene, CDR1 is SQVTM and CDR2 is ANQGSEA. Trimming removed 7 bases at V and 8 bases at J, with 20 bases between. This CDR3 is CSGIQGGGGEAFF. CDR3 nucleotides: TGCAGCGGAATACAGGGAGGGGGAGGAGAAGCTTTCTTT.

There are a few counts of this clonotype. V usage is TRBV20-1 and J usage is TRBJ2-1; tentatively, D is TRBD2 (5 bases). Trimming cost V 1 base and J 6 bases, with 10 bases left between them. Germline V gene sequence: CDR1 DFQATT, CDR2 SNEGSKA (reference sequence). The length of the CDR3 is 13 residues. The CDR3: CSARAGMVNEQFF. DNA of the CDR3: TGCAGTGCTAGAGCCGGGATGGTCAATGAGCAGTTCTTC.

This clonotype was observed many times. V and J are TRBV20-1 and TRBJ1-1, with D unclear. Trimming took off 3 bases at V and 1 base at J, with 3 bases between the two ends. The CDR3 loop spans 11 amino acids. Germline CDR1 DFQATT, CDR2 SNEGSKA (reference sequence). The CDR3 DNA is TGCAGTGCTAGCAGGAACACTGAAGCTTTCTTT. Translation gives CSASRNTEAFF.

This clonotype was found a few times. This sequence joins TRBV20-1 and TRBJ2-7; 14 nucleotides line up with TRBD2. CDR1 DFQATT and CDR2 SNEGSKA come from the germline V gene (reference sequence). This CDR3 spans 16 amino acids. V trimming: 2 bases; J trimming: 7 bases; junction bases outside the gene matches: 10. CDR3 amino acids: CSARLLGLAGGREQYF. Here the CDR3 DNA reads TGCAGTGCTAGACTTTTAGGACTAGCGGGAGGTAGAGAGCAGTACTTC.

Concerning this clonotype itself: A much larger clone differs by one base, so this may be a read error. The chain carries TRBV12-3 or TRBV12-4 and TRBJ2-7; no clear D gene. This CDR3 is 13 amino acids long. This CDR3 reads CASSLGTAYERYF. The CDR3 coding sequence is TGTGCCAGCAGTTTGGGAACTGCCTACGAGCGGTACTTC.

The DNA of the CDR3 is TGCAGTGCTAGAGGGGACGGAAACACCATATATTTT. This sequence encodes CSARGDGNTIYF. The rearrangement links TRBV20-1 to TRBJ1-3; weak D call: TRBD1 (5 bases). The CDR3 loop spans 12 amino acids. Germline CDR1 DFQATT, CDR2 SNEGSKA (reference sequence). Trimming shortened V by 1 base and J by 4 bases, and 5 bases separated the two germline ends.